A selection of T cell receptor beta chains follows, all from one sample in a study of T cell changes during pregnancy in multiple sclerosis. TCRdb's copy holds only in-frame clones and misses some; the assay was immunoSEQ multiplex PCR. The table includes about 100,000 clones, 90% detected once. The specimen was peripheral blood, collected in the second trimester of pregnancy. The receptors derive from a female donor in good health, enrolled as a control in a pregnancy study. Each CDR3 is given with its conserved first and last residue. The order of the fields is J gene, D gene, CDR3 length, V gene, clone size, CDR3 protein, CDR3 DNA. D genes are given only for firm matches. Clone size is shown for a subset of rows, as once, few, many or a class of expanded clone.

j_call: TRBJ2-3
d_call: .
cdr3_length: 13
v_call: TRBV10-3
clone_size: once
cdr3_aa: CAIQGQSTDTQYF
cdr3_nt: TGTGCCATCCAAGGACAGAGCACAGATACGCAGTATTTT

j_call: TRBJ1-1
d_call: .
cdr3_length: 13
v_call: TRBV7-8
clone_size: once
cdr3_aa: CASSSQGGTEAFF
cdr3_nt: TGTGCCAGCAGCTCACAGGGAGGGACTGAAGCTTTCTTT

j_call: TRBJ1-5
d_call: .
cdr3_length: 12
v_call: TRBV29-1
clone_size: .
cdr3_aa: CSVQTGNQPQHF
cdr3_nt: TGCAGCGTTCAAACAGGGAATCAGCCCCAGCATTTT

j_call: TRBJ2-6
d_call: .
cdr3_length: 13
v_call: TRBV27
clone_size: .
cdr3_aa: CASSFSGANVLTF
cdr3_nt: TGTGCCAGCAGTTTTAGCGGGGCCAACGTCCTGACTTTC

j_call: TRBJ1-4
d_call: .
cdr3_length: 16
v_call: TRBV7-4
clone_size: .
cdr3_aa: CASSLVWSATNEKLFF
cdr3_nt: TGTGCCAGCAGCTTAGTGTGGTCAGCAACTAATGAAAAACTGTTTTTT

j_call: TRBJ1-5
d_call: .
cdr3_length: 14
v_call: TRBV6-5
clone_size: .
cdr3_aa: CASSQGNSNQPQHF
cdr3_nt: TGTGCCAGCAGCCAGGGAAATAGCAATCAGCCCCAGCATTTT

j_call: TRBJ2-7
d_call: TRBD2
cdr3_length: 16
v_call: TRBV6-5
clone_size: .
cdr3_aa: CASSYLTGGSTYEQYF
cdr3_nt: TGTGCCAGCAGTTACCTCACCGGGGGGTCGACCTACGAGCAGTACTTC

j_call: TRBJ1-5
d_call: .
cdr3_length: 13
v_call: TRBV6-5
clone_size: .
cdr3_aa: CASRTGNNQPQHF
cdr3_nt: TGTGCCAGCAGGACAGGTAACAATCAGCCCCAGCATTTT

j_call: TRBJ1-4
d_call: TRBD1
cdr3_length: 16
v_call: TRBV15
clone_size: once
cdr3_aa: CATSLLDRGGGEKLFF
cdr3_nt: TGTGCCACCAGCTTACTGGACAGGGGAGGTGGGGAAAAACTGTTTTTT

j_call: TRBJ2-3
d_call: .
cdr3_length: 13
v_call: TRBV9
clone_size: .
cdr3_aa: CASSPWGPDTQYF
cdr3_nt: TGTGCCAGCAGCCCGTGGGGCCCAGATACGCAGTATTTT

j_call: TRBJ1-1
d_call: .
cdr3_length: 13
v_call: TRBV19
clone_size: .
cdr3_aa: CASSNRGTTEAFF
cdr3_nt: TGTGCCAGTAGTAATCGCGGGACCACTGAAGCTTTCTTT

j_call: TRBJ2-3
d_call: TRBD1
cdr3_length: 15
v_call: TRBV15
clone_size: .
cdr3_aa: CATNDRARTRDTQYF
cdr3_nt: TGTGCCACCAACGACAGGGCGAGGACCAGGGATACGCAGTATTTT

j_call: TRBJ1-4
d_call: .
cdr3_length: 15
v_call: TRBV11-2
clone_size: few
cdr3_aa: CASSLGETTNEKLFF
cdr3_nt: TGTGCCAGCAGCTTAGGAGAGACAACTAATGAAAAACTGTTTTTT

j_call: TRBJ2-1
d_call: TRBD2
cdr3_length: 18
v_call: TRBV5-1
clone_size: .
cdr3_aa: CASSPTSGGFLSYNEQFF
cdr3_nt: TGCGCCAGCAGCCCGACTAGCGGGGGGTTCCTCTCCTACAATGAGCAGTTCTTC